This T cell receptor beta chain was recorded in a study of shared clonotypes between healthy human individuals. In the original workflow: Without quality scores, immunoSEQ junctional reads could not be filtered like full-length reads. Sequencing used immunoSEQ multiplex PCR; TCRdb keeps in-frame clones, though not all of them. D and trimming were read from the DNA, whereas the V and J calls and clone size are those reported in that table. This sample carries about 480,000 clones, about three quarters of them seen once, and the ten largest clones take about an eighth. Per the germline V gene, CDR1 is SNHLY and CDR2 is FYNNEI. V lost 2 bases, J lost 3 bases, and 5 bases stayed unmatched. The CDR3 is 15 amino acids. Unsorted samples drew genomic DNA from 85 million to 90 million PBMCs.

The chain carries TRBV2 and TRBJ2-3, with 7 nucleotides matching TRBD1. The clonotype originates from a woman aged 40 to 55 in good health. Some clones in this sample may be carry-over from other donors' samples. Material for sequencing was PBMCs. Here the CDR3 DNA reads TGTGCCAGCAGTGAAAGGGTGACAGGGACAGATACGCAGTATTTT. Amino acid sequence: CASSERVTGTDTQYF.